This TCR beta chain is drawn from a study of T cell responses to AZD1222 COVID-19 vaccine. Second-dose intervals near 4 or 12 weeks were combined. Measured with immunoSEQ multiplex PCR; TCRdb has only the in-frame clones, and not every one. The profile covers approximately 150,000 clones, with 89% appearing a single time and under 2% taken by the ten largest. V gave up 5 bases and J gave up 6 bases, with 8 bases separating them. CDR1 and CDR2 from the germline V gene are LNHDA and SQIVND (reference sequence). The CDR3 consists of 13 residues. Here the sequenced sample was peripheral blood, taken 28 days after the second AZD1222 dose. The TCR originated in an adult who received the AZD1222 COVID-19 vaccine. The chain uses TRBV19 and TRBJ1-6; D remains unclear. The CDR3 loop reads CASSLAFNSPLHF. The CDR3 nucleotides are TGTGCCAGTAGTCTCGCCTTTAATTCACCCCTCCACTTT.